This is a list of T cell receptor beta chains from one sample in a study of beta chain features in type 1 diabetes. Only in-frame clones appear in the TCRdb table, and some are missing; sequencing was by immunoSEQ multiplex PCR. This table has a few hundred thousand clones, around 13% appearing once. Specimen: naive CD4+ T cells from blood. The receptors originated from a woman under 30 with type 1 diabetes. CDR3s include the opening cysteine and the closing phenylalanine or tryptophan. The order of the fields is V gene, J gene, clone size, D gene, CDR3 protein, CDR3 DNA. A D gene is named only where the DNA matches it firmly. Some rows mark clone size as missing; the rest say once, few, many or name a class of expanded clone.

V: TRBV4-2
J: TRBJ2-5
size: NA
D: NA
CDR3: CASSPTDGTGETQYF
DNA: TGTGCCAGCAGCCCTACCGACGGAACGGGGGAGACCCAGTACTTC

V: TRBV6-4
J: TRBJ1-1
size: NA
D: TRBD1
CDR3: CASSEESGGTEAFF
DNA: TGTGCCAGCAGTGAGGAATCAGGGGGCACTGAAGCTTTCTTT

V: TRBV6-5
J: TRBJ2-1
size: NA
D: TRBD1
CDR3: CASSYGGTGLNEQFF
DNA: TGTGCCAGCAGTTACGGCGGGACAGGCTTAAATGAGCAGTTCTTC

V: TRBV7-2
J: TRBJ1-3
size: NA
D: TRBD1
CDR3: CASSSDRASGNTIYF
DNA: TGTGCCAGCAGTTCTGACAGGGCCTCTGGAAACACCATATATTTT

V: TRBV19
J: TRBJ2-1
size: few
D: TRBD2
CDR3: CASSTQRAGGLNEQFF
DNA: TGTGCCAGTAGTACCCAACGAGCGGGGGGGCTCAATGAGCAGTTCTTC

V: TRBV9
J: TRBJ2-3
size: few
D: TRBD2
CDR3: CASSPSRGGADTQYF
DNA: TGTGCCAGCAGCCCAAGTCGGGGGGGCGCAGATACGCAGTATTTT

V: TRBV21-1
J: TRBJ2-1
size: few
D: NA
CDR3: CASSKAGSSGSYNEQFF
DNA: TGTGCCAGCAGCAAAGCAGGATCTAGCGGGTCCTACAATGAGCAGTTCTTC

V: TRBV5-1
J: TRBJ1-5
size: NA
D: NA
CDR3: CASSPSDRPGQPQHF
DNA: TGCGCCAGCAGCCCCTCGGACAGACCCGGTCAGCCCCAGCATTTT

V: TRBV6-5
J: TRBJ2-4
size: few
D: TRBD1
CDR3: CASTPRWDRNIQYF
DNA: TGTGCCAGCACCCCAAGGTGGGACAGAAACATTCAGTACTTC

V: TRBV18
J: TRBJ1-1
size: once
D: NA
CDR3: CASSPGRWAGGTEAFF
DNA: TGTGCCAGCTCACCCGGGCGGTGGGCCGGAGGGACTGAAGCTTTCTTT

V: TRBV7-2
J: TRBJ2-1
size: few
D: NA
CDR3: CASSSGAAYNEQFF
DNA: TGTGCCAGCAGCTCTGGTGCGGCCTACAATGAGCAGTTCTTC

V: TRBV27
J: TRBJ2-1
size: few
D: TRBD2
CDR3: CASSPLASGGKNEQFF
DNA: TGTGCCAGCAGCCCCCTGGCTAGCGGGGGAAAGAATGAGCAGTTCTTC

V: TRBV2
J: TRBJ2-7
size: NA
D: NA
CDR3: CASSEGRVYEQYF
DNA: TGTGCCAGCAGCGAAGGGAGAGTCTACGAGCAGTACTTC

V: TRBV5-1
J: TRBJ2-4
size: NA
D: TRBD1
CDR3: CASSGSGQGVSIQYF
DNA: TGCGCCAGCAGCGGATCGGGACAGGGAGTTAGCATTCAGTACTTC

V: TRBV30
J: TRBJ2-1
size: few
D: NA
CDR3: CAWSVRLANEQFF
DNA: TGTGCCTGGAGTGTACGGTTAGCGAATGAGCAGTTCTTC

V: TRBV4-3
J: TRBJ2-1
size: NA
D: NA
CDR3: CASSQDGAGRASSYNEQFF
DNA: TGCGCCAGCAGCCAAGATGGGGCGGGAAGGGCCAGCTCCTACAATGAGCAGTTCTTC

V: TRBV7-9
J: TRBJ2-7
size: NA
D: NA
CDR3: CASSPMGGAMQYF
DNA: TGTGCCAGCAGCCCCATGGGGGGGGCCATGCAGTACTTC

V: TRBV5-1
J: TRBJ1-1
size: few
D: NA
CDR3: CASSLLQRAEAFF
DNA: TGCGCCAGCAGCTTGCTACAGAGGGCTGAAGCTTTCTTT

V: TRBV7-8
J: TRBJ2-1
size: few
D: NA
CDR3: CASSLRGPTYNEQFF
DNA: TGTGCCAGCAGCTTGCGGGGGCCTACCTACAATGAGCAGTTCTTC

V: TRBV11-2
J: TRBJ2-7
size: few
D: TRBD1
CDR3: CASSLDRTGAYEQYF
DNA: TGTGCCAGCAGCTTAGATAGGACAGGGGCCTACGAGCAGTACTTC

V: TRBV25-1
J: TRBJ2-7
size: few
D: NA
CDR3: CASSEGGSFYEQYF
DNA: TGTGCCAGCAGTGAAGGAGGGAGCTTCTACGAGCAGTACTTC

V: TRBV6-6
J: TRBJ1-5
size: NA
D: NA
CDR3: CASSPAGRGGNQPQHF
DNA: TGTGCCAGCAGCCCGGCGGGCCGCGGGGGCAATCAGCCCCAGCATTTT

V: TRBV18
J: TRBJ2-2
size: NA
D: TRBD2
CDR3: CASSPAGGRTGELFF
DNA: TGTGCCAGCTCGCCGGCGGGAGGTCGCACCGGGGAGCTGTTTTTT

V: TRBV14
J: TRBJ2-1
size: NA
D: NA
CDR3: CASSADNYNEQFF
DNA: TGTGCCAGCAGCGCCGACAACTACAATGAGCAGTTCTTC

V: TRBV5-1
J: TRBJ2-5
size: NA
D: NA
CDR3: CASSLGGTGKQETQYF
DNA: TGCGCCAGCAGCTTGGGGGGGACTGGCAAACAAGAGACCCAGTACTTC

V: TRBV18
J: TRBJ2-7
size: NA
D: TRBD1
CDR3: CASSYRGVEQYF
DNA: TGTGCCAGCTCCTACAGGGGAGTAGAGCAGTACTTC

V: TRBV23-1
J: TRBJ2-7
size: few
D: NA
CDR3: CASSRPPASWALYEQYF
DNA: TGCGCCAGCAGTCGGCCCCCAGCTAGCTGGGCACTCTACGAGCAGTACTTC

V: TRBV28
J: TRBJ2-7
size: NA
D: NA
CDR3: CASSLWLGDEQYF
DNA: TGTGCCAGCAGTTTATGGCTCGGGGACGAGCAGTACTTC

V: TRBV7-2
J: TRBJ2-3
size: few
D: NA
CDR3: CASTVVQGGDTQYF
DNA: TGTGCCAGCACCGTCGTACAGGGTGGGGATACGCAGTATTTT

V: TRBV6-5
J: TRBJ2-4
size: NA
D: NA
CDR3: CATRGFAKNIQYF
DNA: TGTGCCACCCGGGGATTCGCCAAAAACATTCAGTACTTC

V: TRBV29-1
J: TRBJ2-7
size: once
D: NA
CDR3: CSVTVISYEQYF
DNA: TGCAGCGTGACAGTTATCTCCTACGAGCAGTACTTC

V: TRBV27
J: TRBJ1-2
size: few
D: NA
CDR3: CASSPKPLGYGYTF
DNA: TGTGCCAGCAGTCCCAAACCACTTGGCTATGGCTACACCTTC

V: TRBV5-4
J: TRBJ1-1
size: NA
D: NA
CDR3: CASSFSLNTEAFF
DNA: TGTGCCAGCAGCTTCAGTCTGAACACTGAAGCTTTCTTT

V: TRBV18
J: TRBJ2-3
size: NA
D: NA
CDR3: CASSPSSAGSTDTQYF
DNA: TGTGCCAGCTCACCATCGTCTGCGGGGAGCACAGATACGCAGTATTTT

V: TRBV6-4
J: TRBJ1-1
size: NA
D: NA
CDR3: CASSQTVNTEAFF
DNA: TGTGCCAGCAGTCAAACTGTGAACACTGAAGCTTTCTTT

V: TRBV30
J: TRBJ1-1
size: NA
D: TRBD1
CDR3: CAWNRGNTEAFF
DNA: TGTGCCTGGAACAGGGGGAACACTGAAGCTTTCTTT

V: TRBV5-1
J: TRBJ1-2
size: few
D: TRBD1
CDR3: CASSSGTGLIGYTF
DNA: TGCGCCAGCAGCTCAGGGACAGGGCTGATAGGCTACACCTTC

V: TRBV25-1
J: TRBJ2-3
size: NA
D: TRBD2
CDR3: CASAKASGGADTQYF
DNA: TGTGCCAGCGCGAAGGCCAGCGGGGGGGCAGATACGCAGTATTTT

V: TRBV9
J: TRBJ1-1
size: NA
D: NA
CDR3: CASSAQTENTEAFF
DNA: TGTGCCAGCAGCGCCCAGACAGAGAACACTGAAGCTTTCTTT

V: TRBV28
J: TRBJ2-7
size: few
D: TRBD1
CDR3: CASSSYKTGGYYEQYF
DNA: TGTGCCAGCAGTTCCTACAAGACAGGGGGATACTACGAGCAGTACTTC

V: TRBV5-1
J: TRBJ2-5
size: NA
D: NA
CDR3: CASSIGLQGETQYF
DNA: TGCGCCAGCAGCATCGGACTCCAAGGGGAGACCCAGTACTTC

V: TRBV6-5
J: TRBJ2-1
size: NA
D: NA
CDR3: CASSYDQRGEQFF
DNA: TGTGCCAGCAGTTACGACCAGAGAGGGGAGCAGTTCTTC

V: TRBV7-6
J: TRBJ1-5
size: NA
D: NA
CDR3: CASSPYGENQPQHF
DNA: TGTGCCAGCAGCCCCTACGGGGAGAATCAGCCCCAGCATTTT

V: TRBV18
J: TRBJ2-7
size: few
D: TRBD2
CDR3: CASSPNGGAYEQYF
DNA: TGTGCCAGCTCACCAAACGGGGGGGCCTATGAGCAGTACTTC

V: TRBV9
J: TRBJ2-7
size: NA
D: TRBD2
CDR3: CASSGNTSSGAPSYEQYF
DNA: TGTGCCAGCAGCGGAAACACTTCTAGCGGGGCCCCCTCCTACGAGCAGTACTTC

V: TRBV7-2
J: TRBJ1-6
size: few
D: NA
CDR3: CASSTPATGSPLHF
DNA: TGTGCCAGCAGCACACCGGCCACGGGATCACCCCTCCACTTT

V: TRBV19
J: TRBJ1-2
size: NA
D: TRBD1
CDR3: CASKMGTGDYGYTF
DNA: TGTGCCAGTAAGATGGGGACAGGGGACTATGGCTACACCTTC

V: TRBV4-1
J: TRBJ2-1
size: few
D: NA
CDR3: CASSQAGAINEQFF
DNA: TGCGCCAGCAGCCAAGCTGGGGCAATCAATGAGCAGTTCTTC

V: TRBV28
J: TRBJ2-1
size: NA
D: NA
CDR3: CASSFLYNEQFF
DNA: TGTGCCAGCAGTTTCCTATACAATGAGCAGTTCTTC

V: TRBV10-3
J: TRBJ2-7
size: NA
D: NA
CDR3: CAIRPGQSVLEQYF
DNA: TGTGCCATCAGGCCGGGACAATCAGTTTTAGAGCAGTACTTC

V: TRBV9
J: TRBJ2-1
size: NA
D: TRBD1
CDR3: CASSPEGQGYNEQFF
DNA: TGTGCCAGCAGCCCTGAGGGACAGGGATACAATGAGCAGTTCTTC

V: TRBV2
J: TRBJ2-5
size: NA
D: TRBD1
CDR3: CASSSGTGGTQYF
DNA: TGTGCCAGCAGCTCCGGGACAGGCGGGACCCAGTACTTC

V: TRBV6-5
J: TRBJ2-7
size: NA
D: TRBD2
CDR3: CASSLSTSVGYEQYF
DNA: TGTGCCAGCAGTTTGTCGACTAGCGTAGGCTACGAGCAGTACTTC